This T cell receptor beta chain originates from a study of cytomegalovirus exposure and HLA in healthy donors. Data came from immunoSEQ multiplex PCR; TCRdb stores just in-frame clones and leaves some out. Altogether about 74,000 clones are present, about 93% being singletons, with the ten largest covering under 2%. Study findings and constraints: It was found in a later analysis that first-cohort TCR clusters tended to co-occur in the approximately 130 validation repertoires. In vitro, three CMV-associated chains proved specific for CMV antigens.

Worth noting for this clone: Its antigen remains unidentified.

The CDR3 spans 16 residues. The sequenced material came from PBMCs. The chain couples TRBV21-1 to TRBJ1-2; the DNA was not used to check the table's D call, TRBD1. TRBV21-1 is recorded as a pseudogene. This clonotype was obtained from a woman under 30 in good health and CMV-seropositive. CDR3 DNA sequence: TGTGCCAGCAGCAAAGCGCACCAACAGTTAAACTATGGCTACACCTTC. This encodes CASSKAHQQLNYGYTF.